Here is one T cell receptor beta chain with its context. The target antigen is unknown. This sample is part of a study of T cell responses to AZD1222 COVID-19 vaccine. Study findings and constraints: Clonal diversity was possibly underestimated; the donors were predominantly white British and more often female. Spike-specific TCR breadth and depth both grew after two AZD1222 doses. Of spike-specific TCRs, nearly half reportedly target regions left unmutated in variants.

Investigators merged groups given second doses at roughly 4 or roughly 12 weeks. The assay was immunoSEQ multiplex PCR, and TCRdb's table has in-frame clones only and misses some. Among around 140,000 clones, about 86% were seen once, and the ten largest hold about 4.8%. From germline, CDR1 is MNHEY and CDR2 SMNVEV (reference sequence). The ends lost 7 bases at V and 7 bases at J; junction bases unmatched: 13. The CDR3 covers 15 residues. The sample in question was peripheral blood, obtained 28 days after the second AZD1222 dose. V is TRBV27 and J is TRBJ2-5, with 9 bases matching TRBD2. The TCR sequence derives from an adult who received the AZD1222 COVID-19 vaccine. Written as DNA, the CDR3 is TGTGCCAGCAAATTTACAGGGCGGGAGGGCGCGACCCAGTACTTC. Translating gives CASKFTGREGATQYF.